A selection of T cell receptor beta chains follows, all from one sample in a study of blood T cell repertoires in COVID-19. The protocol was immunoSEQ multiplex PCR, while the TCRdb copy is restricted to in-frame clones and leaves out a portion. The sample records fewer than 150,000 clones, roughly four fifths being singletons. The material sequenced was peripheral blood. The receptor source for this set is a human donor in a cohort sampled during active COVID-19. Each CDR3 is given with its conserved first and last residue. D genes are given only for firm matches. Not all rows give a size; the values are once, few, many and, for expanded clones, a class.

CDR3nt,CDR3aa,v_gene,d_gene,j_gene,abundance,len
TGTGCCAGTAGTAACAACAGGGGTAGTTCACCCCTCCACTTT,CASSNNRGSSPLHF,TRBV19,TRBD1,TRBJ1-6,.,14
TGCGCCAGCAGGCCGGACAGGATGAACACTGAAGCTTTCTTT,CASRPDRMNTEAFF,TRBV10-2,TRBD1,TRBJ1-1,few,14
TGTGCCAGCAGTGCTCGGGACAGGGGTTACAATCAGCCCCAGCATTTT,CASSARDRGYNQPQHF,TRBV25-1,TRBD1,TRBJ1-5,.,16
TGTGCCAGCAGCCGACAACCGGGACTATCCCCGTTCTTC,CASSRQPGLSPFF,TRBV4-2,TRBD2,TRBJ2-1,.,13
TGTGCCAGTAGTACCCCCGGCAGGGTAAACGAGCAGTACTTC,CASSTPGRVNEQYF,TRBV19,.,TRBJ2-7,.,14
TGCAGCGTTGGACTAGCGGGGGTCGAGCAGTACTTC,CSVGLAGVEQYF,TRBV29-1,TRBD2,TRBJ2-7,.,12
TGTGCTAGCAGCTTTGAGGGAGGTGAGGGGAAGACCCAGTACTTC,CASSFEGGEGKTQYF,TRBV7-7,.,TRBJ2-5,.,15
TGCAGCGTTGAAGATCGCCCCCCAGGGGTTGCTAATGAAAAACTGTTTTTT,CSVEDRPPGVANEKLFF,TRBV29-1,.,TRBJ1-4,once,17
TGTGCCAGCTCACCACCCCAGGGGGGTGGCTATGGCTACACCTTC,CASSPPQGGGYGYTF,TRBV18,TRBD1,TRBJ1-2,.,15
TGTGCCAGCAGTGAAAGTCAGGGGGCGCTTGGCTACACCTTC,CASSESQGALGYTF,TRBV2,TRBD1,TRBJ1-2,.,14
TGTGCCAGCAGCTCCCGGGACAGGGCCGTGGAGACCCAGTACTTC,CASSSRDRAVETQYF,TRBV11-2,TRBD1,TRBJ2-5,.,15
TGTGCCAGCAGCCAGCGGAACTATGGCTACACCTTC,CASSQRNYGYTF,TRBV11-2,.,TRBJ1-2,.,12
TGTGCCAGTAGTATCCTAGCGGGGAACACCGGGGAGCTGTTTTTT,CASSILAGNTGELFF,TRBV19,TRBD2,TRBJ2-2,.,15
TGTGCCAGCAGTTCCACAGGGGCTGGGGACACTGAAGCTTTCTTT,CASSSTGAGDTEAFF,TRBV6-5,TRBD1,TRBJ1-1,.,15
TGTGCCAGTAGTCGAACAGGGGGCAGTTCTGGTGAGCAGTTCTTC,CASSRTGGSSGEQFF,TRBV19,TRBD1,TRBJ2-1,.,15
TGCGCCAGCAGCCAAGATATCGGAGGCGGGGGCTACTATGAGCAGTTCTTC,CASSQDIGGGGYYEQFF,TRBV4-1,.,TRBJ2-1,.,17
TGTGCCAGTAGTAGGGACTCTCAAGAGACCCAGTACTTC,CASSRDSQETQYF,TRBV19,.,TRBJ2-5,.,13
TGTGCCATCGGACAGGGGCTCTATAGCAATCAGCCCCAGCATTTT,CAIGQGLYSNQPQHF,TRBV10-3,TRBD1,TRBJ1-5,.,15
TGTGCCAGCTCACCTACGCCGGGACAGGGGTTGGCGGCCTTC,CASSPTPGQGLAAF,TRBV18,TRBD1,TRBJ1-2,.,14
TGTGCCATCAGGTATTCGTCTAGCACAGATACGCAGTATTTT,CAIRYSSSTDTQYF,TRBV10-3,.,TRBJ2-3,.,14
TGTGCCAGCAGGGGAGCGGACAGGGGTGATAATTCACCCCTCCACTTT,CASRGADRGDNSPLHF,TRBV28,TRBD1,TRBJ1-6,few,16
TGTGCCAGCAGCCACAGGGGGCGGAGTGAAAAACTGTTTTTT,CASSHRGRSEKLFF,TRBV7-2,TRBD1,TRBJ1-4,.,14
TGTGCCAGCAGCGCCCACCAGACAGGGAACACTGAAGCTTTCTTT,CASSAHQTGNTEAFF,TRBV9,.,TRBJ1-1,once,15
TGCAGCGTTGTGTACAGCTCCTACGAGCAGTACTTC,CSVVYSSYEQYF,TRBV29-1,.,TRBJ2-7,.,12
TGCGCCAGCAGTCAATCGGACGCCCGGCGGGGCAATCAGCCCCAGCATTTT,CASSQSDARRGNQPQHF,TRBV23-1,.,TRBJ1-5,many,17
TGTGCCAGCAGCACGACAGGGTCAAATGAAAAACTGTTTTTT,CASSTTGSNEKLFF,TRBV7-9,TRBD1,TRBJ1-4,.,14
TGTGCCAGCAGCAAAGGTGACAGGGGGAGCACTGAAGCTTTCTTT,CASSKGDRGSTEAFF,TRBV21-1,.,TRBJ1-1,.,15
TGTGCCAGCACACGAAGCGGGGGTGGCTACACCTTC,CASTRSGGGYTF,TRBV2,.,TRBJ1-2,.,12
TGTGCCAGCAGCCAACTAATCGGACAGGCGGGCACTGAAGCTTTCTTT,CASSQLIGQAGTEAFF,TRBV14,TRBD1,TRBJ1-1,few,16
TGTGCCAGCAGGCGACAGGGAGGCAATCAGCCCCAGCATTTT,CASRRQGGNQPQHF,TRBV7-2,TRBD1,TRBJ1-5,.,14
TGTGCCAGCAGCCAAATCGAGGGAAGTGAGCAGTACTTC,CASSQIEGSEQYF,TRBV3-1/TRBV3-2,.,TRBJ2-7,.,13
TGTGCCAGCAGTTTCGCACAGGGAATTTTGGGTGGCTACACCTTC,CASSFAQGILGGYTF,TRBV28,.,TRBJ1-2,.,15
TGTGCCAGCAGTGAGGGAGGGGGAGAGACCCAGTACTTC,CASSEGGGETQYF,TRBV2,.,TRBJ2-5,.,13
TGTGCCAGCAGTGAGATCGTAATAGGGGTACGAAGCAATGAGCAGTTCTTC,CASSEIVIGVRSNEQFF,TRBV2,.,TRBJ2-1,.,17
TGTGCCAGCAGCAAAGGCGGGGGGGAGACAGATACGCAGTATTTT,CASSKGGGETDTQYF,TRBV21-1,.,TRBJ2-3,.,15
TGCGCCAGCAGCTTGCCTAGCGGAGAGACCCAGTACTTC,CASSLPSGETQYF,TRBV5-1,TRBD2,TRBJ2-5,.,13
TGTGCCCACAAGCGCGGTGGCACAGATACGCAGTATTTT,CAHKRGGTDTQYF,TRBV5-4,.,TRBJ2-3,.,13
TGCGCCAGCAGCTGGGGGGACAGTGACACCGGGGAGCTGTTTTTT,CASSWGDSDTGELFF,TRBV5-1,.,TRBJ2-2,once,15
TGTGCCAGCAGCTTGGCCCCGGGACAGTATAATGAAAAACTGTTTTTT,CASSLAPGQYNEKLFF,TRBV5-4,TRBD1,TRBJ1-4,.,16
TGTGCCATCAGTGAAAGGCAGGACACCGGGGAGCTGTTTTTT,CAISERQDTGELFF,TRBV10-3,.,TRBJ2-2,.,14
TGTGCCAGCAGTCCGGGACAGTCCAATCAGCCCCAGCATTTT,CASSPGQSNQPQHF,TRBV6-5,TRBD1,TRBJ1-5,.,14